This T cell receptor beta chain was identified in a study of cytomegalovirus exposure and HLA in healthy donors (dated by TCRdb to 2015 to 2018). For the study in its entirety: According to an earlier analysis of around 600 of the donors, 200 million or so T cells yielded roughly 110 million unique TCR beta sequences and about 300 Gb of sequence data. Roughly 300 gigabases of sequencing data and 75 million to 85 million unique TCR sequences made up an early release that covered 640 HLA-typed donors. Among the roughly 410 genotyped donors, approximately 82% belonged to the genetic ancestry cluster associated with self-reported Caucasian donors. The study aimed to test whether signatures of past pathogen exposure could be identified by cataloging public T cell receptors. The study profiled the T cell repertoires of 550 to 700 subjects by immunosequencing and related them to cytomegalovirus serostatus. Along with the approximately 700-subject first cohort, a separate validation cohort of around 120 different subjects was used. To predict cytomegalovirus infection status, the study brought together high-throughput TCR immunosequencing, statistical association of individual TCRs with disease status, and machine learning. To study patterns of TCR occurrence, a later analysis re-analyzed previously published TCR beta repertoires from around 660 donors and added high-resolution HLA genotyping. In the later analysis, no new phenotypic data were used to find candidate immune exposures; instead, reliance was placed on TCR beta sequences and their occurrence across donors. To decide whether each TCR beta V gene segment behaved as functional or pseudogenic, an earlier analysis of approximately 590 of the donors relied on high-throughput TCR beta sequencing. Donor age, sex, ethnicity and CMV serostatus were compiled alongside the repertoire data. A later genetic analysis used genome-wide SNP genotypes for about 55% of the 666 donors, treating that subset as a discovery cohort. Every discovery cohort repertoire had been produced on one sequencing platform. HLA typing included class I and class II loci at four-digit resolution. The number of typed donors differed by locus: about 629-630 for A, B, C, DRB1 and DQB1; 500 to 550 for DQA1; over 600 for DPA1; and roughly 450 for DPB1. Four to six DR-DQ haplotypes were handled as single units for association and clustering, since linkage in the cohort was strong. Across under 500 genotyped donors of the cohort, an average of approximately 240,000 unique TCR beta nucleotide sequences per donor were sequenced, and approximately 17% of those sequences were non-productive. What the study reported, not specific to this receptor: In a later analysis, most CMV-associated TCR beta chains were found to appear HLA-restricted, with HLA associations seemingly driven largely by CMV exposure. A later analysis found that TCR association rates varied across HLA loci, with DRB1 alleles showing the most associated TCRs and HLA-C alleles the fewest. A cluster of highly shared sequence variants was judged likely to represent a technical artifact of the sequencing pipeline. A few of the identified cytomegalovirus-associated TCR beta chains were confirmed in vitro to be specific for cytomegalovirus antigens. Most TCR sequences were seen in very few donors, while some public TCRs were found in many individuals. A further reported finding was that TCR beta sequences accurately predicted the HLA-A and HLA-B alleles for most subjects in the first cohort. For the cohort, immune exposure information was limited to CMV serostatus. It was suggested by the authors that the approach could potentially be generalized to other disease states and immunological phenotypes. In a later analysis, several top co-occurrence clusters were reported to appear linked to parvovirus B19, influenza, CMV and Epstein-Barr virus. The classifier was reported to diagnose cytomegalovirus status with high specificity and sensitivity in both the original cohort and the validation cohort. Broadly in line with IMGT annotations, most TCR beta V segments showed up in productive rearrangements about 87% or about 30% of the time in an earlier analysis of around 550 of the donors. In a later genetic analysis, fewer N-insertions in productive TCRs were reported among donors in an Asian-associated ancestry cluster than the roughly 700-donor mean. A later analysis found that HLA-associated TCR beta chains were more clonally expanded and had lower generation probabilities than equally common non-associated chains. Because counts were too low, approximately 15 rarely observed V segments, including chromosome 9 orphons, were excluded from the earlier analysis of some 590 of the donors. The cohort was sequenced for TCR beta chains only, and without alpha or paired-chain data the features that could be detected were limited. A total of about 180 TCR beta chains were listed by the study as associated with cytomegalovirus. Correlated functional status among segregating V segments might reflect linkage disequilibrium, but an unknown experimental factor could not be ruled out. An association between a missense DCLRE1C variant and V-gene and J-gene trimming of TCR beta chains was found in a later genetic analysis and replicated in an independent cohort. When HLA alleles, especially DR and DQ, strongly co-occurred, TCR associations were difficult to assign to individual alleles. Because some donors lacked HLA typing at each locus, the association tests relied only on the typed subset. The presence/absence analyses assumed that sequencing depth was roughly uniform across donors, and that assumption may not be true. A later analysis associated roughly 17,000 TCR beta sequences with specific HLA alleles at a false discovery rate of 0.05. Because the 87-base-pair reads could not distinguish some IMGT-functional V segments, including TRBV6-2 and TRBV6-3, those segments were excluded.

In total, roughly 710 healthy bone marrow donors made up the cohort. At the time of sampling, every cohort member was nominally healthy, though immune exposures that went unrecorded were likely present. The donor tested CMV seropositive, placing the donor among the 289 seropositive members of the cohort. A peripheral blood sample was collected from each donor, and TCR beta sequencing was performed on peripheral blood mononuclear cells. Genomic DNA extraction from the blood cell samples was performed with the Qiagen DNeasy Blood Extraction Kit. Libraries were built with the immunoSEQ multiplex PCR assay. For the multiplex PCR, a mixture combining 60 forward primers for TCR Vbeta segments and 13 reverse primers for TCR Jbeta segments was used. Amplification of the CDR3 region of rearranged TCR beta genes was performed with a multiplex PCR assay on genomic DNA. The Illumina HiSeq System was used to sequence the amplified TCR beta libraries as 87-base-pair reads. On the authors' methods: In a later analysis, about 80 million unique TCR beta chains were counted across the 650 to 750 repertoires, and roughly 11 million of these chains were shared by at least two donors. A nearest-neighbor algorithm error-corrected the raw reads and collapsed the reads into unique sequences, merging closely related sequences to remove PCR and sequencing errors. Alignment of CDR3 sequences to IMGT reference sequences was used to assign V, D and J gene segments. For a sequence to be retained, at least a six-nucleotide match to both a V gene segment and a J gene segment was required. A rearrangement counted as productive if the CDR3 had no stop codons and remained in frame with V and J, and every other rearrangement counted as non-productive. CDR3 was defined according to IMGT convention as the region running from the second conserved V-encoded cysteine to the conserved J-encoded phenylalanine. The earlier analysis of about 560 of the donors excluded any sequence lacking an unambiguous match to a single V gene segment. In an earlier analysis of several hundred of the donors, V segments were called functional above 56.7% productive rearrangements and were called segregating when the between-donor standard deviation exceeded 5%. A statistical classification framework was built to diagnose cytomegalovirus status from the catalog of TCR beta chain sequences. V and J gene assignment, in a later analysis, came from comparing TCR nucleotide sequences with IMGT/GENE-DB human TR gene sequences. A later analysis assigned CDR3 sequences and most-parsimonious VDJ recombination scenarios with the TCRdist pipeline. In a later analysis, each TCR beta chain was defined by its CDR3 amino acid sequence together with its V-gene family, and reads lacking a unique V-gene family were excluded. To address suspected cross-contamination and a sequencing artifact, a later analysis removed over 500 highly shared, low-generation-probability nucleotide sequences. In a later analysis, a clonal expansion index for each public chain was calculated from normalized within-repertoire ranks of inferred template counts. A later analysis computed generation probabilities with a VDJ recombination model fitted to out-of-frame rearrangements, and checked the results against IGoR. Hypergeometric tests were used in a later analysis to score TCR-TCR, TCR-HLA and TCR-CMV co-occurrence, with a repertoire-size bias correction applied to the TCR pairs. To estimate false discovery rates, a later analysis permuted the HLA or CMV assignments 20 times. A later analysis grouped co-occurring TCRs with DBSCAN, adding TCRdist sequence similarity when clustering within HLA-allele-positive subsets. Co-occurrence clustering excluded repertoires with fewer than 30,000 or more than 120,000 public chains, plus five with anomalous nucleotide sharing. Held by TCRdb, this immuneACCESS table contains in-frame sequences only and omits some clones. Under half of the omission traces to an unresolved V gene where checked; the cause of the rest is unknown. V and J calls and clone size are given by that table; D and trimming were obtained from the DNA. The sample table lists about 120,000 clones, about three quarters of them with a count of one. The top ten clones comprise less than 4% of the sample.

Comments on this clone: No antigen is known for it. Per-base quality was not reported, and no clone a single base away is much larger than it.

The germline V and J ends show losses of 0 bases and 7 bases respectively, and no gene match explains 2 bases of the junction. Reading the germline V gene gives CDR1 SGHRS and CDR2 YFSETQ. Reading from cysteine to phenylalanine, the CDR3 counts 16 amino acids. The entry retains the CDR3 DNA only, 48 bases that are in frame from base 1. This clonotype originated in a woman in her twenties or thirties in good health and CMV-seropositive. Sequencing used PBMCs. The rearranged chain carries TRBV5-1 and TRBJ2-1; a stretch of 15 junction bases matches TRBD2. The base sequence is TGCGCCAGCAGCTTGGGGACTAGCGGGGGGGCTAATGAGCAGTTCTTC. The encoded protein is CASSLGTSGGANEQFF.